This entry lists 32 T cell receptor beta chains sequenced from one sample in a study of identical twins. TCRdb reanalysed the 5' RACE reads using MiXCR and keeps one entry per CDR3 protein. The profile shows 640,000 or so distinct CDR3 sequences, around 6% of them singletons. Sequenced material: naive T cells sorted from blood. All receptors derive from a man aged 18 to 30 in good health.

The chain links TRBV27 to TRBJ1-2, with D perhaps TRBD1 (6 bases). V gave up 6 bases and J gave up 8 bases, with 19 bases separating them. Germline loops: CDR1 MNHEY, CDR2 SMNVEV (reference sequence). There are 14 residues in the CDR3. This chain's CDR3 is CASRPGQPLEGYTF. The DNA of the CDR3 is TGTGCCAGCAGACCCGGACAGCCCTTAGAGGGCTACACCTTC.

The table lists this clonotype with many counts. The chain couples TRBV7-2 to TRBJ2-5; D perhaps matches TRBD2 (6 bases). The CDR3 covers 13 residues. V was cut by 2 bases and J by 5 bases, with 9 bases left in between. CDR1 and CDR2 (germline): SGHTA, FQGNSA. The CDR3 sequence: CASSLRLVETQYF. The CDR3 coding sequence is TGTGCCAGCAGCTTACGACTAGTTGAGACCCAGTACTTC.

This clonotype came up many times. J is TRBJ2-4 and V is TRBV20-1; unclear D gene. The CDR3 loop spans 14 amino acids. Germline CDR1 and CDR2: DFQATT and SNEGSKA (reference sequence). Trimming shortened V by 5 bases and J by 2 bases, and 13 bases separated the two germline ends. Here the CDR3 reads CSAPWALSKNIQYF. CDR3 sequence (DNA): TGCAGTGCTCCCTGGGCGTTGTCCAAAAACATTCAGTACTTC.

This clonotype was detected ten times or more. The chain links TRBV12-3 or TRBV12-4 to TRBJ2-5, with D uncertain. V lost 1 base and J lost 5, with 11 bases in between. CDR3 size: 14 residues. The CDR3 coding sequence is TGTGCCAGCAGTTTAGGGAAGCGTGGGGAGACCCAGTACTTC. Translating it yields CASSLGKRGETQYF.

This clonotype was counted a few times. This chain joins TRBV29-1 and TRBJ2-1; 8 bases fit TRBD2. With 1 base clipped from V and 9 bases from J, the junction kept 8 bases outside the gene matches. Germline lookup yields CDR1 SQVTM and CDR2 ANQGSEA. The CDR3 extends over 14 amino acids. The CDR3 DNA is TGCAGCGTTGAAGGAGCGGGAGTGGGGAGTGAGCAGTTCTTC. Its translation: CSVEGAGVGSEQFF.

This clonotype was found many times. This chain joins TRBV9 and TRBJ2-7; TRBD2 might be the D (5 bases). CDR1 SGDLS and CDR2 YYNGEE come from the germline V gene. V gave up 0 bases and J gave up 4 bases, with 14 bases separating them. The CDR3 is made up of 15 amino acids. The CDR3 DNA sequence: TGTGCCAGCAGCGTAGAAGAGGGTCCGGAATACGAGCAGTACTTC. It codes for CASSVEEGPEYEQYF.

This clonotype was detected many times. The chain combines TRBV20-1 with TRBJ1-4; D gene uncertain. The CDR3 is made up of 14 amino acids. V gave up 5 bases and J gave up 2 bases, with 12 bases separating them. The germline gives CDR1 DFQATT, CDR2 SNEGSKA (reference sequence). CDR3 in amino acids: CSASPGSTNEKLFF. CDR3 in DNA: TGCAGTGCTTCGCCGGGGTCGACTAATGAAAAACTGTTTTTT.

V usage is TRBV20-1 and J usage is TRBJ2-7; TRBD1 matches 9 bases. Losses at the gene ends were 6 bases for V and 3 bases for J; bases not matched to a gene: 9. The CDR3 runs to 14 residues. Germline lookup yields CDR1 DFQATT and CDR2 SNEGSKA (reference sequence). In DNA, the CDR3 is TGCAGTGCCCATGGTACAGGGGGCCTCTACGAGCAGTACTTC. This codes for CSAHGTGGLYEQYF.

The J gene is TRBJ2-3, the V gene TRBV12-3 or TRBV12-4; 11 nucleotides agree with TRBD2. V was pared by 3 bases and J by 7 bases, with 9 bases of the junction left unmatched. The CDR3 spans 16 residues. CDR3 sequence (DNA): TGTGCCAGCAGTTTGAGATTAGCGGGAGGGCCGAATACGCAGTATTTT. Translation: CASSLRLAGGPNTQYF.

This sequence joins TRBV10-3 and TRBJ2-1, with D possibly matching TRBD1 (5 bases). Trimming left V 3 bases short and J 2 bases short, with 5 bases between. Germline CDR1 reads ENHRY; CDR2 reads SYGVKD. This CDR3 is 13 amino acids long. The CDR3 region is CAISEGAYNEQFF. The DNA for the CDR3 is TGTGCCATCAGTGAAGGGGCCTACAATGAGCAGTTCTTC.

This clonotype was picked up many times. The J gene is TRBJ2-4, the V gene TRBV20-1, with D unresolved. Germline V gene data show CDR1 as DFQATT and CDR2 as SNEGSKA (reference sequence). The CDR3 is made up of 10 amino acids. The V end lost 4 bases, the J end lost 6 bases, and 4 bases lay between the germline ends. This chain's CDR3 is CSAILNIQYF. DNA for the CDR3: TGCAGTGCTATATTAAACATTCAGTACTTC.

This clonotype was counted many times. J is TRBJ2-5 and V is TRBV6-2 or TRBV6-3; TRBD1 is a possible D gene (6 bases). The CDR3 is made up of 15 amino acids. Looked up from germline, CDR1 is MNHEY and CDR2 is SVGEGT. V gave up 1 base and J gave up 0 bases, with 9 bases separating them. CDR3 sequence reads: CASSYYRTDQETQYF. CDR3 DNA: TGTGCCAGCAGTTACTATAGGACAGACCAAGAGACCCAGTACTTC.

This clonotype was detected a few times. The V and J genes are TRBV28 and TRBJ2-1, with 11 nucleotides matching TRBD2. The ends lost 8 bases at V and 7 bases at J; junction bases unmatched: 13. This CDR3 region has 16 residues. Germline V lookup: CDR1 MDHEN, CDR2 SYDVKM. The CDR3 nucleotides read TGTGCCAGCCTAGCGGGAGGATCGCCCGTTTTGAATGAGCAGTTCTTC. Translation gives CASLAGGSPVLNEQFF.

In this sample, this clonotype turned up many times. The genes are TRBV4-3 and TRBJ2-2, with TRBD1 matching over 7 bases. The CDR3 totals 17 residues. Germline CDR1 reads LGHNA; CDR2 reads YSLEER. J lost 0 bases, V lost 1 base, and 5 bases had no gene match. The CDR3 sequence: CASSQGGTGANTGELFF. The CDR3 nucleotides read TGCGCCAGCAGCCAAGGCGGCACAGGGGCGAACACCGGGGAGCTGTTTTTT.

At least ten counts were recorded for this clonotype. The CDR3 here is CATSSPGLLQFF. DNA of the CDR3: TGTGCCACCAGCAGCCCGGGACTCCTTCAGTTCTTC. The genes are TRBV15 and TRBJ2-1; D is possibly TRBD2 (6 bases). The V and J ends lost 3 bases and 13 bases respectively, with 13 bases between them. CDR1 is LNHNV and CDR2 is YYDKDF in the germline V gene (reference sequence). The CDR3 totals 12 residues.

V usage is TRBV12-3 or TRBV12-4 and J usage is TRBJ2-3; 9 positions agree with TRBD2. J lost 2 bases, V lost 4 bases, and 7 bases had no gene match. The CDR3 totals 16 residues. CDR3 protein: CASSSRLAAVTDTQYF. CDR3 sequence (DNA): TGTGCCAGCAGTTCGCGACTAGCGGCCGTCACAGATACGCAGTATTTT.

The chain links TRBV13 to TRBJ2-7; D not resolved. The CDR3 totals 17 residues. The germline V gene has CDR1 PRHDT and CDR2 FYEKMQ (reference sequence). V dropped 4 bases and J dropped 0 bases, with 19 bases sitting between them. CDR3 amino acids: CASSSISRPLSSYEQYF. The DNA of the CDR3 is TGTGCCAGCAGCTCCATCTCTCGACCGTTGAGCTCCTACGAGCAGTACTTC.

This clonotype was counted a few times. V usage is TRBV7-2 and J usage is TRBJ2-5, with 10 bases fitting TRBD2. In germline, CDR1 is SGHTA, CDR2 FQGNSA. There are 15 residues in the CDR3. V shed 5 bases and J 5 bases; nucleotides not matched to a gene: 8. The CDR3 protein is CASSNLAGVRETQYF. The CDR3 DNA reads as TGTGCCAGCAGCAACCTAGCGGGAGTGAGGGAGACCCAGTACTTC.

In its sample, this clonotype was seen many times. V usage is TRBV12-3 or TRBV12-4 and J usage is TRBJ2-4; D gene uncertain. Trimming removed 5 bases from V and 1 base from J, with 12 bases in between. CDR3 length: 15 residues. The CDR3 DNA reads as TGTGCCAGCAGTAACCACGGCAGGGCCAAAAACATTCAGTACTTC. Protein product: CASSNHGRAKNIQYF.

In this sample, this clonotype turned up a few times. The CDR3 nucleotides are TGCGCCAGCAGCACCCGGACAGGGGCTGGCTCTGGGGCCAACGTCCTGACTTTC. This sequence encodes CASSTRTGAGSGANVLTF. The chain couples TRBV4-1 to TRBJ2-6, with 9 bases identical to TRBD1. V lost 5 bases and J lost 0; bases outside the gene matches: 8. This CDR3 comprises 18 residues. Germline CDR1 and CDR2: MGHRA and YSYEKL.

This clonotype was seen a few times. The chain couples TRBV15 to TRBJ2-7; no clear D. The CDR3 runs to 14 residues. Trimming shortened V by 3 bases and J by 0 bases, and 9 bases separated the two germline ends. Germline V lookup: CDR1 LNHNV, CDR2 YYDKDF (reference sequence). Here the CDR3 reads CATSSTRSSYEQYV. In DNA, the CDR3 is TGTGCCACCAGCAGTACGAGGAGCTCCTACGAGCAGTACGTC.

This clonotype was counted many times. The genes are TRBV10-3 and TRBJ1-1; D is uncertain. Germline CDR1 and CDR2: ENHRY and SYGVKD. V was trimmed by 8 bases and J by 0 bases, leaving 7 bases between them. The CDR3 has 12 amino acids. CDR3 region: CAISSLNTEAFF. The DNA for the CDR3 is TGTGCCATCTCCAGCCTGAACACTGAAGCTTTCTTT.

The chain is built from TRBV12-3 or TRBV12-4 and TRBJ1-5, with D perhaps TRBD1 (5 bases). The CDR3 is 15 residues long. The ends were cut back, 5 bases at V and 3 bases at J, with 14 bases in the middle. The CDR3, as DNA: TGTGCCAGCAGTCGCCAGGGATCGGACAATCAGCCCCAGCATTTT. Residues: CASSRQGSDNQPQHF.

This clonotype was seen at least ten times. The chain has TRBV20-1 and TRBJ2-3; TRBD2 matches 9 bases. V was clipped by 6 bases and J by 3 bases; unmatched bases: 10. The germline gives CDR1 DFQATT, CDR2 SNEGSKA (reference sequence). There are 15 residues in the CDR3. The CDR3 DNA is TGCAGTGCCCGCTGGGCGGGAGGGCCAACAGATACGCAGTATTTT. Protein sequence: CSARWAGGPTDTQYF.

This clonotype has only a few counts. The chain is built from TRBV28 and TRBJ1-4; D remains unclear. Germline V gene data show CDR1 as MDHEN and CDR2 as SYDVKM. The ends were cut back, 7 bases at V and 4 bases at J, with 16 bases in the middle. The CDR3 is 15 amino acids. CDR3 in DNA: TGTGCCAGCAACACCCCTCTGGGCATTAATGAAAAACTGTTTTTT. Its translation is CASNTPLGINEKLFF.

This clonotype was counted many times. V and J are TRBV4-3 and TRBJ2-1, with D possibly called TRBD1 or TRBD2 (5 bases each). V lost 1 base to trimming and J lost 4 bases, with 8 bases between them. The CDR3 is made up of 14 amino acids. Germline V gene data show CDR1 as LGHNA and CDR2 as YSLEER. The DNA for the CDR3 is TGCGCCAGCAGCCAAGGAGGGGAATACAATGAGCAGTTCTTC. Its translation: CASSQGGEYNEQFF.

This clonotype showed up just a few times. The chain combines TRBV27 with TRBJ1-5, with D unresolved. Per the germline V gene, CDR1 is MNHEY and CDR2 is SMNVEV (reference sequence). V lost 3 bases and J lost 0, with 9 bases in between. The CDR3 consists of 15 residues. CDR3 sequence: CASSFSRNSNQPQHF. The DNA of the CDR3 is TGTGCCAGCAGTTTCTCACGAAATAGCAATCAGCCCCAGCATTTT.

In this sample, this clonotype turned up many times. The chain is built from TRBV20-1 and TRBJ2-1, with D tentatively TRBD1 or TRBD2 (5 bases each). Looked up from germline, CDR1 is DFQATT and CDR2 is SNEGSKA (reference sequence). This CDR3 is built from 12 residues. V lost 6 bases to trimming and J lost 5 bases, with 11 bases between them. CDR3 region: CSAGRPNNEQFF. The CDR3 DNA reads as TGCAGTGCGGGACGACCTAACAATGAGCAGTTCTTC.

Many counts were recorded for this clonotype. The chain links TRBV20-1 to TRBJ1-6, with 7 bases lining up with TRBD1. With 5 bases clipped from V and 4 bases from J, the junction kept 5 bases outside the gene matches. The CDR3 is 14 residues long. Looked up from germline, CDR1 is DFQATT and CDR2 is SNEGSKA (reference sequence). DNA for the CDR3: TGCAGTGCTTCCCCGACAGGGTATAATTCACCCCTCCACTTT. Amino acid sequence: CSASPTGYNSPLHF.

At least ten counts were recorded for this clonotype. This rearrangement joins TRBV12-3 or TRBV12-4 to TRBJ2-7; 7 bases are a match to TRBD1. The ends lost 6 bases at V and 6 bases at J; junction bases unmatched: 14. The CDR3 is made up of 15 amino acids. Written as DNA, the CDR3 is TGTGCCAGCAGCCAGCAACAGGGGACCGGCGCCGAGCAGTACTTC. This gives the protein CASSQQQGTGAEQYF.

This clonotype was counted at least ten times. The rearrangement uses TRBV7-9 and TRBJ2-7; TRBD1 aligns across 9 bases. J lost 3 bases, V lost 5 bases, and 5 bases had no gene match. Germline V gene lookup returns CDR1 SEHNR and CDR2 FQNEAQ (reference sequence). This CDR3 has 14 residues. The CDR3 protein is CASSEGTGFYEQYF. CDR3 in DNA: TGTGCCAGCAGCGAAGGGACAGGGTTCTACGAGCAGTACTTC.

This clonotype has just a few counts. The chain links TRBV11-1 to TRBJ2-1, with D possibly TRBD1 on 6 matching bases. Trimming stripped 5 bases from V and 5 bases from J, with 25 bases between. The CDR3 extends over 18 amino acids. Germline V gene sequence: CDR1 SGHAT, CDR2 FQDESV (reference sequence). The CDR3 sequence is CASSPRRLTGLGNNEQFF. In DNA, the CDR3 is TGTGCCAGCAGCCCCCGGAGGTTAACAGGGCTGGGAAACAATGAGCAGTTCTTC.